These T cell receptor beta chains were read from a single sample in a study of shared clonotypes between healthy human individuals. The data were produced by immunoSEQ multiplex PCR, yet TCRdb's version contains in-frame clones alone and is incomplete. The data show 110,000 or so clones, around 68% seen once. The sample consisted of memory CD8+ T cells sorted from blood. These receptors were taken from a woman aged 25 to 39 in good health. CDR3s include the opening cysteine and the closing phenylalanine or tryptophan. D genes are given only for firm matches. Clone size is shown for a subset of rows, as once, few, many or a class of expanded clone.

J gene | clone size | V gene | D gene | CDR3 DNA | CDR3 protein
TRBJ2-7 | NA | TRBV15 | NA | TGTGCCACCAGCAGAGAGGCGGGTGCTTCCTACGAGCAGTACTTC | CATSREAGASYEQYF
TRBJ2-7 | NA | TRBV6-5 | NA | TGTGCCAGCAGTTACTCAGGGGCTTCCAGCTCCTACGAGCAGTACTTC | CASSYSGASSSYEQYF
TRBJ2-5 | NA | TRBV5-1 | TRBD1 | TGCGCCAGCAGAACACAGGGGGTAATGGAGACCCAGTACTTC | CASRTQGVMETQYF
TRBJ2-7 | once | TRBV29-1 | NA | TGCAGCGTATGGACGGGACTTTTCGACTACGAGCAGTACTTC | CSVWTGLFDYEQYF
TRBJ1-5 | NA | TRBV28 | NA | TGTGCCAGCAGCAAAAACAGGGAGGCTCAGCCCCAGCATTTT | CASSKNREAQPQHF
TRBJ2-7 | NA | TRBV4-1 | TRBD2 | TGCGCCAGCAGCCTTCGACTAGCGGGGTACGAGCAGTACTTC | CASSLRLAGYEQYF
TRBJ2-2 | NA | TRBV27 | TRBD2 | TGTGCCAGCAGTTTATTGGGACCGACTAGCGGGAGATTAACCGGGGAGCTGTTTTTT | CASSLLGPTSGRLTGELFF
TRBJ1-4 | NA | TRBV5-1 | TRBD1 | TGCGCCAGCAGCTTGCGAGACAGGGTTTCTGAAAAACTGTTTTTT | CASSLRDRVSEKLFF
TRBJ2-1 | NA | TRBV19 | TRBD1 | TGTGCCAGTAGTAAAGGACAGGCCCTCAATGAGCAGTTCTTC | CASSKGQALNEQFF
TRBJ1-1 | NA | TRBV5-4 | NA | TGTGCTACCCGACGAGGCTCTGAAGCTTTCTTT | CATRRGSEAFF
TRBJ2-7 | NA | TRBV6-1 | TRBD2 | TGTGCCAGCAGTGAAGGCGGGGGGAGGTCCTACGAGCAGTACTTC | CASSEGGGRSYEQYF
TRBJ2-7 | NA | TRBV28 | NA | TGTGCCAGCAGTTTAAGCACGGGTCGGGATTACTACGAGCAGTACTTC | CASSLSTGRDYYEQYF
TRBJ1-1 | NA | TRBV4-1 | NA | TGCGCCAGCAGCCTGACAAAAGGGAACACTGAAGCTTTCTTT | CASSLTKGNTEAFF
TRBJ1-1 | NA | TRBV11-1 | NA | TGTGCCAGCAGCTTAGGGGGGTACGGCGAAGCTTTCTTT | CASSLGGYGEAFF
TRBJ2-7 | NA | TRBV28 | TRBD2 | TGTGCCAGCAGTTCAAGGACTAGCGGGGCGAAATCCTACGAGCAGTACTTC | CASSSRTSGAKSYEQYF
TRBJ2-1 | NA | TRBV11-2 | TRBD2 | TGTGCCAGCAGCCCAAGAGACCGAGCGGGAGGCTGGGTTGAGCAGTTCTTC | CASSPRDRAGGWVEQFF
TRBJ2-3 | once | TRBV10-1 | TRBD2 | TGCGCCAGCAGTGAGTCGCTAGCGGGACCCGTCGGGCAGTATTTT | CASSESLAGPVGQYF
TRBJ2-4 | NA | TRBV25-1 | NA | TGTGCCAGCAGTGAACGGGCGGTGACCAAAAACATTCAGTACTTC | CASSERAVTKNIQYF
TRBJ2-1 | NA | TRBV29-1 | NA | TGCAGCGTTGAAGGGAGTTGGGGGGTACGGACCTACAATGAGCAGTTCTTC | CSVEGSWGVRTYNEQFF
TRBJ2-7 | NA | TRBV13 | TRBD1 | TGTGCCAGCAGCTTAGGGGGACAGGTAACCTACGAGCAGTACTTC | CASSLGGQVTYEQYF
TRBJ2-7 | NA | TRBV5-5 | NA | TGTGCCAGCAGCTTCCAGGGGAGTTCCTACGAGCAGTACTTC | CASSFQGSSYEQYF
TRBJ2-7 | few | TRBV25-1 | NA | TGTGCCAGCAGGGGGGGATCCGGATCCTACGAGCAGTACTTC | CASRGGSGSYEQYF
TRBJ1-1 | NA | TRBV9 | TRBD1 | TGTGCCAGCAGCGAGAGACAGGGGGCCTACACTGAAGCTTTCTTT | CASSERQGAYTEAFF
TRBJ2-3 | NA | TRBV7-6 | TRBD2 | TGTGCCAGCAGCTTAGAGGGTGCGGGAGTGGATGATACGCAGTATTTT | CASSLEGAGVDDTQYF
TRBJ2-2 | once | TRBV9 | NA | TGTGCCAGCAGCGGCAACACCGGGGAGCTGTTTTTT | CASSGNTGELFF
TRBJ1-1 | NA | TRBV6-6 | NA | TGTGCCAGCAGTTACGACAGAAACACTGAAGCTTTCTTT | CASSYDRNTEAFF
TRBJ2-1 | NA | TRBV6-4 | NA | TGTGCCAGCAGTGACTCGCTGGGGCAGAATGAGCAGTTCTTC | CASSDSLGQNEQFF
TRBJ2-2 | NA | TRBV27 | NA | TGTGCCAGCAGCCGCACCGGGGAGCTGTTTTTT | CASSRTGELFF
TRBJ2-7 | NA | TRBV6-5 | TRBD1 | TGTGCCAGCAGTTCCCCCTCGGACAGGGGCTGGGAGCAGTACTTC | CASSSPSDRGWEQYF
TRBJ1-2 | NA | TRBV5-4 | TRBD1 | TGTGCCAGCAGCTTCCCCTTACGACAGGGGGCAAACTATGGCTACACCTTC | CASSFPLRQGANYGYTF
TRBJ2-5 | NA | TRBV2 | NA | TGTGCCAGCGGGGGATCACTAGGCCTAGAGACCCAGTACTTC | CASGGSLGLETQYF
TRBJ2-2 | once | TRBV30 | TRBD2 | TGTGCCTGGTATGGCCTAGCGGGAGATAAAACCGGGGAGCTGTTTTTT | CAWYGLAGDKTGELFF
TRBJ1-3 | NA | TRBV2 | NA | TGTGCCAGCAGGGAAGATTATGACACCATATATTTT | CASREDYDTIYF
TRBJ2-2 | NA | TRBV29-1 | NA | TGCAGCGTTGTGATCCCGAACACCGGGGAGCTGTTTTTT | CSVVIPNTGELFF
TRBJ1-6 | NA | TRBV6-5 | NA | TGTGCCAGCAAAAGCGGGCCCTGGTTCCCCCTCCACTTT | CASKSGPWFPLHF
TRBJ2-7 | many | TRBV5-4 | NA | TGTGCCAGCAGCTTTTTCGGGGGGCTGGGATACGAGCAGTACTTC | CASSFFGGLGYEQYF
TRBJ1-5 | NA | TRBV6-6 | TRBD1 | TGTGCCAGCAGTTCCGGGACAGGAGCAGACTACCAGCCCCAGCATTTT | CASSSGTGADYQPQHF